This T cell receptor beta chain was obtained from a study of blood T cell repertoires in COVID-19. Here immunoSEQ multiplex PCR was the method, and the copy in TCRdb shows in-frame clones only, minus some. The sample lists 200,000 to 300,000 clones; roughly 88% were seen once. The germline V gene encodes CDR1 SGHAT and CDR2 FQNNGV. There are 15 residues in the CDR3. The V end lost 6 bases, the J end lost 7 bases, and 21 bases lay between the germline ends. The source of this sequence is a man aged 35-49 years who had recovered from COVID-19. Sequenced sample: peripheral blood. This rearrangement joins TRBV11-2 to TRBJ1-1; D call uncertain. This CDR3 is CASRSSTVPPVEAFF. CDR3 DNA: TGTGCCAGCAGATCTTCAACGGTTCCCCCCGTTGAAGCTTTCTTT.